One sample yielded the 24 T cell receptor beta chains listed below, sequenced in a study of blood T cell repertoires in COVID-19. The method was immunoSEQ multiplex PCR; TCRdb's version includes in-frame clones alone and lacks a portion of them. Here the sample spans roughly 270,000 clones, roughly 90% being singletons. The sample was peripheral blood. These receptors were taken from a man between 18 and 29 years old with active or convalescent COVID-19.

The rearrangement joins TRBV11-2 to TRBJ2-3, with unresolved D. CDR1 and CDR2 from the germline V gene are SGHAT and FQNNGV. Trimming took 7 bases from V and 2 from J, leaving 13 bases between them. There are 14 residues in the CDR3. The CDR3 loop reads CASMREAYTDTQYF. In DNA, the CDR3 is TGTGCCAGCATGCGAGAGGCTTACACAGATACGCAGTATTTT.

V is TRBV7-9 and J is TRBJ2-5, with 8 bases that match TRBD2. The CDR3 contains 17 residues. Per germline, CDR1 SEHNR and CDR2 FQNEAQ (reference sequence). V lost 5 bases and J lost 4; bases outside the gene matches: 15. CDR3 residues: CASSPSHSGEVAETQYF. The CDR3 DNA is TGTGCCAGCAGCCCGAGCCATAGCGGGGAAGTTGCAGAGACCCAGTACTTC.

The chain couples TRBV6-6 to TRBJ1-2, with a possible D match to TRBD1 (5 bases). The CDR3 has 13 residues. V was trimmed by 6 bases and J by 5 bases, leaving 13 bases between them. Per the germline V gene, CDR1 is MNHNY and CDR2 is SVGAGI (reference sequence). CDR3 sequence: CASRGPGGYGYTF. CDR3 coding DNA: TGTGCCAGCAGGGGGCCGGGGGGGTATGGCTACACCTTC.

The J gene is TRBJ2-3, the V gene TRBV7-2; 9 bases align to TRBD2. The CDR3 is 15 amino acids. Per germline, CDR1 SGHTA and CDR2 FQGNSA. The trim removed 5 bases at V and 4 bases at J, leaving 7 bases unmatched. The CDR3 sequence: CASSPSGGISDTQYF. Written as DNA, the CDR3 is TGTGCCAGCAGCCCGAGCGGGGGGATTTCAGATACGCAGTATTTT. The whole variable domain, remainder taken from reference TRBV7-2 and TRBJ2-3, is GAGVSQSPSNKVTEKGKDVELRCDPISGHTALYWYRQSLGQGLEFLIYFQGNSAPDKSGLPSDRFSAERTGGSVSTLTIQRTQQEDSAVYLCASSPSGGISDTQYFGPGTRLTVL.

The rearrangement uses TRBV7-2 and TRBJ1-5; 8 nucleotides line up with TRBD1. Trimming took 5 bases from V and 4 from J; bases not matched to a gene: 4. From germline, CDR1 is SGHTA and CDR2 FQGNSA. This CDR3 spans 14 amino acids. In DNA, the CDR3 is TGTGCCAGCAGCCCTCAGGGGGCGAATCAGCCCCAGCATTTT. Translated, it gives CASSPQGANQPQHF.

This clone was recorded a few times. V usage is TRBV2 and J usage is TRBJ1-6; D is ambiguous. CDR3 length equals 12 residues. Germline values: CDR1 SNHLY, CDR2 FYNNEI. V was trimmed by 6 bases and J by 15 bases, leaving 15 bases between them. CDR3 in amino acids: CASSSTRGLLHF. As DNA, the CDR3 is TGTGCCAGCAGCTCAACGCGAGGCCTCCTCCACTTT.

This clone was recorded only once. V usage is TRBV7-9 and J usage is TRBJ1-4; D remains ambiguous. V lost 5 bases, J lost 3 bases, and 13 bases lay in between. CDR1 is SEHNR, CDR2 FQNEAQ, per germline (reference sequence). The CDR3 is 15 residues long. The DNA of the CDR3 is TGTGCCAGCAGCGCTACCATAATAGCTAATGAAAAACTGTTTTTT. Amino acids: CASSATIIANEKLFF. Full variable domain (remainder filled in from reference TRBV7-9 and TRBJ1-4): DTGVSQNPRHKITKRGQNVTFRCDPISEHNRLYWYRQTLGQGPEFLTYFQNEAQLEKSRLLSDRFSAERPKGSFSTLEIQRTEQGDSAMYLCASSATIIANEKLFFGSGTQLSVL.

V is TRBV9 and J is TRBJ2-2; 7 bases fit TRBD2. The CDR3 has 16 amino acids. Germline V gene lookup returns CDR1 SGDLS and CDR2 YYNGEE. J lost 5 bases, V lost 0 bases, and 7 bases had no gene match. CDR3 sequence (DNA): TGTGCCAGCAGCGTAGCCGGGGGGATGCGGACCGGGGAGCTGTTTTTT. It is translated as CASSVAGGMRTGELFF.

This chain uses TRBV6-6 with TRBJ2-2; possible D gene TRBD2, 6 bases. The germline CDR1 and CDR2 sequences are MNHNY and SVGAGI (reference sequence). The V end was cut by 0 bases, the J end by 6 bases, with 11 bases between. This CDR3 has 15 amino acids. The CDR3 coding sequence is TGTGCCAGCAGTTACTCCCCATCGGGGGCCGGGGAGCTGTTTTTT. Translation: CASSYSPSGAGELFF.

The chain uses TRBV7-9 and TRBJ2-5, with D possibly matching TRBD2 (5 bases). Trimming cost V 1 base and J 2 bases, with 11 bases left between them. This CDR3 contains 15 residues. CDR1 and CDR2 (germline): SEHNR, FQNEAQ (reference sequence). CDR3 amino acids: CASSLVTGSQETQYF. CDR3 coding DNA: TGTGCCAGCAGCTTAGTAACGGGATCTCAAGAGACCCAGTACTTC.

The rearrangement joins TRBV11-2 to TRBJ2-6; D is undetermined. The CDR3 runs to 17 residues. Between the trimmed V and J ends, which lost 1 base and 0 bases, there was a span of 10 bases. Germline V gene data show CDR1 as SGHAT and CDR2 as FQNNGV. CDR3 residues: CASSLVFHSSGANVLTF. The CDR3 coding sequence is TGTGCCAGCAGCTTAGTTTTCCACTCCTCTGGGGCCAACGTCCTGACTTTC. Filled out from reference TRBV11-2 and TRBJ2-6, the complete variable domain reads EAGVAQSPRYKIIEKRQSVAFWCNPISGHATLYWYQQILGQGPKLLIQFQNNGVVDDSQLPKDRFSAERLKGVDSTLKIQPAKLEDSAVYLCASSLVFHSSGANVLTFGAGSRLTVL.

This clone was recorded once. The rearrangement uses TRBV12-5 and TRBJ1-6; the D gene is possibly TRBD1 (5 bases). The CDR3 extends over 14 amino acids. Germline V gene sequence: CDR1 LGHNT, CDR2 FRNRAP. V dropped 1 base and J dropped 7 bases, with 8 bases sitting between them. CDR3 in amino acids: CASGLGAGNSPLHF. As DNA, the CDR3 is TGTGCTAGTGGTTTGGGGGCAGGGAATTCACCCCTCCACTTT.

This clone was found once. The V call is TRBV7-2, the J call TRBJ2-7; D may be TRBD1 (6 bases). Germline lookup yields CDR1 SGHTA and CDR2 FQGNSA. Trimming removed 1 base at V and 6 bases at J, with 10 bases between. The CDR3 is 13 amino acids. CDR3 sequence reads: CASSLDRDREQYF. The CDR3 DNA is TGTGCCAGCAGCTTAGACAGGGATCGCGAGCAGTACTTC.

A remark on this clone: Its ends do not fully match the called genes, so a read error is possible. The chain uses TRBV9 and TRBJ1-3, with 8 bases that match TRBD1. The length of the CDR3 is 16 residues. Germline CDR1 is SGDLS and CDR2 is YYNGEE. CDR3 DNA: TGTGCCAGCAGCGACGACAGGGGAAGGGGTGGAAGCACCATATATTTT. Its protein product is CASSDDRGRGGSTIYF.

The chain couples TRBV9 to TRBJ2-5; D not certain. The ends were cut back, 0 bases at V and 2 bases at J, with 11 bases in the middle. The CDR3 contains 15 residues. CDR1 and CDR2 from the germline V gene are SGDLS and YYNGEE. CDR3 nucleotide sequence: TGTGCCAGCAGCGTAGGAACGCTGAGACAAGAGACCCAGTACTTC. It codes for CASSVGTLRQETQYF.

The V and J genes are TRBV6-6 and TRBJ2-7; tentatively, D is TRBD1 (6 bases). CDR1 and CDR2 (germline): MNHNY, SVGAGI (reference sequence). The V gene lost 0 bases and the J gene lost 0 bases, with 9 bases spanning the gap. This CDR3 spans 15 amino acids. The CDR3 DNA follows: TGTGCCAGCAGTTACTCCCGGACAGTCTCCTACGAGCAGTACTTC. It translates to CASSYSRTVSYEQYF.

CDR3 sequence reads: CASSISYNTEAFF. The CDR3 coding sequence is TGTGCCAGTAGTATTTCCTATAACACTGAAGCTTTCTTT. The chain carries TRBV19 and TRBJ1-1; D is undetermined. Germline CDR1 reads LNHDA; CDR2 reads SQIVND (reference sequence). The CDR3 runs 13 residues. Trimming took off 3 bases at V and 2 bases at J, with 7 bases between the two ends. Using reference TRBV19 and TRBJ1-1 for the parts outside the CDR3, the full variable domain is DGGITQSPKYLFRKEGQNVTLSCEQNLNHDAMYWYRQDPGQGLRLIYYSQIVNDFQKGDIAEGYSVSREKKESFPLTVTSAQKNPTAFYLCASSISYNTEAFFGQGTRLTVV.

This clone has more than one count but fewer than ten. The chain is built from TRBV15 and TRBJ2-3, with TRBD1 as a possible D gene (5 bases). The CDR3 runs 16 residues. Germline V gene data show CDR1 as LNHNV and CDR2 as YYDKDF (reference sequence). The V and J ends lost 0 bases and 3 bases respectively, with 13 bases between them. The CDR3 DNA reads as TGTGCCACCAGCAGAGAGGGCCGCAGGGCAACAGATACGCAGTATTTT. Protein product: CATSREGRRATDTQYF.

The chain has TRBV4-1 and TRBJ1-4; D remains ambiguous. This CDR3 comprises 13 residues. Trimming pared 3 bases from V and 8 bases from J, leaving 10 bases between. In germline, CDR1 is MGHRA, CDR2 YSYEKL. CDR3 protein: CASSQTRREKLFF. CDR3 nucleotide sequence: TGCGCCAGCAGCCAGACGCGGAGAGAAAAACTGTTTTTT.

This clone was counted between two and nine times. The chain carries TRBV10-2 and TRBJ1-6, with D hard to call. Trimming cost V 0 bases and J 9 bases, with 6 bases left between them. Germline CDR1 is WSHSY and CDR2 is SAAADI. CDR3 length equals 13 residues. The CDR3 region is CASSESEVSPLHF. The DNA for the CDR3 is TGCGCCAGCAGTGAGTCGGAGGTTTCACCCCTCCACTTT.

This chain links TRBV5-6 with TRBJ2-7, with a possible D match to TRBD1 (6 bases). Per germline, CDR1 SGHDT and CDR2 YYEEEE. Trimming removed 5 bases at V and 3 bases at J, with 15 bases between. The CDR3 covers 14 residues. The CDR3 nucleotides read TGTGCCAGCAGTTTACAGGGAATAAACTACGAGCAGTACTTC. Its protein product is CASSLQGINYEQYF.

This chain uses TRBV12-5 with TRBJ2-2; 12 nucleotides align to TRBD2. The CDR3 is made up of 21 amino acids. Unmatched junction bases numbered 21, after V lost 7 bases and J lost 3 bases. The germline CDR1 and CDR2 sequences are LGHNT and FRNRAP. The CDR3 sequence: CASVQALKLAGGQEDTGELFF. The DNA for the CDR3 is TGTGCTAGTGTACAGGCCCTGAAGCTAGCGGGGGGGCAGGAGGACACCGGGGAGCTGTTTTTT.

V gene TRBV19 combines with J gene TRBJ1-5, with TRBD1 matching 8 bases. V was pared by 6 bases and J by 1 base, with 5 bases of the junction left unmatched. CDR1 LNHDA and CDR2 SQIVND come from the germline V gene (reference sequence). CDR3 length: 15 residues. The CDR3 DNA sequence: TGTGCCAGTAGCACGACAGGGGAGAGCAATCAGCCCCAGCATTTT. Its protein is CASSTTGESNQPQHF.

The chain combines TRBV9 with TRBJ1-2, with 10 bases identical to TRBD1. The trim removed 3 bases at V and 4 bases at J, leaving 6 bases unmatched. The CDR3 consists of 15 residues. CDR1 SGDLS and CDR2 YYNGEE come from the germline V gene. The CDR3 loop reads CASSGRQGAGYGYTF. CDR3 DNA sequence: TGTGCCAGCAGCGGGCGACAGGGGGCGGGCTATGGCTACACCTTC.